Sequencing of this T cell receptor (beta chain) was carried out in a study of T cells after yellow fever vaccination. Germline V gives CDR1 SQVTM, CDR2 ANQGSEA. Trimming removed 4 bases from V and 4 bases from J, with 10 bases in between. This CDR3 has 13 amino acids. Study-wide findings and caveats: Peak timing came faster in the weaker secondary response, day 5 versus 15. Most clones from primary vaccination were detected again post-booster (about 95% CD4, roughly 91% CD8). A small proportion of clonotypes was detected in both the CD4 and CD8 compartments.

This clonotype appeared many times. Its target is unknown. MiXCR was run by TCRdb on the 5' RACE reads, yielding one entry per CDR3 protein. In the table there are 350,000 to 450,000 distinct CDR3 sequences, under 7.5% of which are singletons. The rearrangement links TRBV29-1 to TRBJ2-2; D is uncertain. The input for sequencing was PBMCs, taken 5 days after the yellow fever booster vaccination. The TCR originated in a man younger than 45 who received the YFV17D yellow fever vaccine. The CDR3 nucleotides read TGCAGCGTTGGGGAACGGGCCACCGGGGAGCTGTTTTTT. It yields the protein CSVGERATGELFF.